This T cell receptor beta chain was identified during a study of cytomegalovirus exposure and HLA in healthy donors. At the level of the study: Earlier, almost 120 million unique TCR beta sequences were recovered from around 180 million T cells by an analysis.

The germline gives CDR1 MNHEY, CDR2 SMNVEV (reference sequence). CDR3 length: 17 residues. The V segment lost 9 bases and the J segment 6 bases; nucleotides outside the gene matches: 16. The primer mix had 60 Vbeta and 13 Jbeta primers. Produced via immunoSEQ multiplex PCR; TCRdb's table is partial and in-frame only. The sample has over 200,000 clones, roughly 91% seen once. A remark on this clone: Its specificity is unknown.

Whole-study results and caveats: Some V segments could not be told apart, so they were left out, TRBV6-2 and TRBV6-3 among them.

What was sequenced was PBMCs. The TCR originated in a woman aged 18-29 years in good health and CMV-seronegative. The chain recombines TRBV27 with TRBJ2-2, with 10 bases that match TRBD1. CDR3 nucleotides: TGTGCCAGAACCTCCGGACTGGGACAGGGGTTAGCCGGGGAGCTGTTTTTT. It codes for CARTSGLGQGLAGELFF.